The entry below describes one TCR beta chain. The table came from immunoSEQ multiplex PCR; TCRdb's copy has only in-frame clones and leaves some out. The sample carries over 200,000 clones, around 89% recorded once. The sample originates from a study of Ad26.COV2.S vaccination and SARS-CoV-2 variants. About the research overall: The donor participated in the COV1001 trial, in its Ad26.COV2.S arm. Once, or twice with 56 days between doses, Ad26.COV2.S was given intramuscularly.

Treatment of the sample: roughly 20 received Ad26.COV2.S at low or high dose, single or two shots; about 5 received placebo; per-sample allocation not given. Specimens were obtained on day 63 following the first vaccine or placebo injection. J was trimmed by 0 bases and V by 3 bases; bases with no gene match: 1. The CDR3 loop spans 14 amino acids. The germline CDR1 and CDR2 sequences are SGHVS and FQNEAQ. The TCR sequence derives from a person aged 18-65 years who received the Ad26.COV2.S COVID-19 vaccine or a placebo. Sample: peripheral blood, taken in a trial of Ad26.COV2.S vaccine versus placebo. The genes are TRBV7-8 and TRBJ2-5; 7 nucleotides agree with TRBD1. In DNA form, the CDR3 reads TGTGCCAGCAGCTTGGGGACAGACCAAGAGACCCAGTACTTC. Its protein is CASSLGTDQETQYF. The entire variable domain, with the rest obtained from reference TRBV7-8 and TRBJ2-5, is as follows: GAGVSQSPRYKVAKRGQDVALRCDPISGHVSLFWYQQALGQGPEFLTYFQNEAQLDKSGLPSDRFFAERPEGSVSTLKIQRTQQEDSAVYLCASSLGTDQETQYFGPGTRLLVL.